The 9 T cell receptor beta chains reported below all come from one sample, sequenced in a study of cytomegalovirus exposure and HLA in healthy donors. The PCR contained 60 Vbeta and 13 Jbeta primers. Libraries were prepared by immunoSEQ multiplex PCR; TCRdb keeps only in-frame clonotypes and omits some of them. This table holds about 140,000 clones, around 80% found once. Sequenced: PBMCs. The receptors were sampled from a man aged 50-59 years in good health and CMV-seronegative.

CDR3 DNA: TGTGCCAGCAGTGAATTGGGGACAGGATCCTACGAGCAGTACTTC. This codes for CASSELGTGSYEQYF. J is TRBJ2-5 and V is TRBV6-1; 8 bases align to TRBD1. The J call may be faulty, since TRBJ2-7 better matches the DNA end. Germline V lookup: CDR1 MNHNS, CDR2 SASEGT. This CDR3 is 15 amino acids long.

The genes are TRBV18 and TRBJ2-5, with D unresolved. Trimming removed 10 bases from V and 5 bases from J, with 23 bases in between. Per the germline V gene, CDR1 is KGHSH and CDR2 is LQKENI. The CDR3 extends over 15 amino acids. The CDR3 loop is CATRSEFLIGETQYF. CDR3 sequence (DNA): TGTGCCACCCGGAGTGAATTCCTAATCGGGGAGACCCAGTACTTC.

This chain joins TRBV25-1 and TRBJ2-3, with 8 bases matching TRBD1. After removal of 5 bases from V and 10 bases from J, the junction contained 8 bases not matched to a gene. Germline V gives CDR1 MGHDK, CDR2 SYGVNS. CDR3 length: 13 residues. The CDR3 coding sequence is TGTGCCAGCAGTAATACCGGACAGGGTCCGCAGTATTTT. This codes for CASSNTGQGPQYF.

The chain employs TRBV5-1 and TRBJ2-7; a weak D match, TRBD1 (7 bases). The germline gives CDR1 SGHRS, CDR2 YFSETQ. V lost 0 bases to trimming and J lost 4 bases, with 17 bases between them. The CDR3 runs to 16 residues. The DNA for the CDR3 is TGCGCCAGCAGCTTGGGCCCTTCAGGGGGAGGATACGAGCAGTACTTC. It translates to CASSLGPSGGGYEQYF.

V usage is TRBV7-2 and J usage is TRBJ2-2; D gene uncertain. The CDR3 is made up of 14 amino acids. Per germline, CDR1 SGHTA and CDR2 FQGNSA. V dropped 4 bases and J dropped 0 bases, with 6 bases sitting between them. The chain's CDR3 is CASSYNANTGELFF. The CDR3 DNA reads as TGTGCCAGCAGCTACAACGCGAACACCGGGGAGCTGTTTTTT.

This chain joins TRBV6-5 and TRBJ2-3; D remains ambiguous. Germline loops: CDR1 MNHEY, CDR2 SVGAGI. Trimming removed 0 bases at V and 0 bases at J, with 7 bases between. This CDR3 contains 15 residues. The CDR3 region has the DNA TGTGCCAGCAGTTACTCCTTCCAGAGCACAGATACGCAGTATTTT. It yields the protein CASSYSFQSTDTQYF.

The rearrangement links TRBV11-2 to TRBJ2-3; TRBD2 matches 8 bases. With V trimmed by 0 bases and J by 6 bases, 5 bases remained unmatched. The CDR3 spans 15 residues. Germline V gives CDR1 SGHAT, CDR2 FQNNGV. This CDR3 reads CASSLERGGRDTQYF. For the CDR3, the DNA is TGTGCCAGCAGCTTAGAACGGGGGGGGAGGGATACGCAGTATTTT.

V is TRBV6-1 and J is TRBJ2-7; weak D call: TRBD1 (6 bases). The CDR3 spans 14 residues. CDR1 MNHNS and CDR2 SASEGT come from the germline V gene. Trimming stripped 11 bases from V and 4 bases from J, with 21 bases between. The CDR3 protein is CASQGTDLSYEQYF. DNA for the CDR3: TGTGCCTCCCAGGGGACGGACCTGAGTTACGAGCAGTACTTC.

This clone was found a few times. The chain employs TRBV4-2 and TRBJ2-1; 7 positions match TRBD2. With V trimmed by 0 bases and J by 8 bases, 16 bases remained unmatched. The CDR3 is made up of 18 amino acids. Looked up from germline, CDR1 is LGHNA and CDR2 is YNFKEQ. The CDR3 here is CASSQDRRRGTAGDEQFF. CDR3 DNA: TGTGCCAGCAGCCAAGATAGGAGGCGGGGTACCGCGGGGGATGAGCAGTTCTTC.